Below, 18 T cell receptor beta chains from the same sample are listed, as sequenced in a study of cytomegalovirus exposure and HLA in healthy donors. Clones were read by immunoSEQ multiplex PCR, and TCRdb kept only the in-frame ones, dropping some. The data hold a few hundred thousand clones, with 87% observed a single time. Sequenced input: PBMCs. Receptors were obtained from a man between 18 and 29 years old in good health and CMV-seropositive.

The CDR3 DNA reads as TGTGCCAGCAGCTTATCGGGTGACCTTATCTATGGCTACACCTTC. Protein sequence: CASSLSGDLIYGYTF. The chain couples TRBV7-9 to TRBJ1-2; no clear D. This CDR3 comprises 15 residues. V was cut by 2 bases and J by 4 bases, with 14 bases left in between. Germline loops: CDR1 SEHNR, CDR2 FQNEAQ (reference sequence).

The chain has TRBV5-1 and TRBJ2-5, with 13 bases that match TRBD2. Germline-derived CDR1 and CDR2 are SGHRS and YFSETQ. The length of the CDR3 is 15 residues. The J segment lost 2 bases and the V segment lost 4 bases, leaving 2 bases of the junction unmatched. CDR3 nucleotides: TGCGCCAGCAGCCAGGGACTAGCGGGGCAAGAGACCCAGTACTTC. Protein: CASSQGLAGQETQYF.

The chain recombines TRBV15 with TRBJ1-2; TRBD1 matches 7 bases. This CDR3 region has 15 residues. V lost 5 bases, J lost 1 base, and 7 bases stayed unmatched. Per germline, CDR1 LNHNV and CDR2 YYDKDF (reference sequence). Here the CDR3 reads CATSANRGLNYGYTF. The CDR3 nucleotides are TGTGCCACCAGCGCCAACAGGGGCCTTAACTATGGCTACACCTTC.

The chain recombines TRBV9 with TRBJ2-5; maybe TRBD2 (8 bases). This CDR3 region has 15 residues. Trimming took off 3 bases at V and 4 bases at J, with 16 bases between the two ends. CDR1 is SGDLS and CDR2 is YYNGEE in the germline V gene. CDR3 nucleotides: TGTGCCAGCAGCGCCGACAGGGCGGGAGGAGAGACCCAGTACTTC. Its translation is CASSADRAGGETQYF. Full variable domain (missing parts from reference TRBV9 and TRBJ2-5): DSGVTQTPKHLITATGQRVTLRCSPRSGDLSVYWYQQSLDQGLQFLIQYYNGEERAKGNILERFSAQQFPDLHSELNLSSLELGDSALYFCASSADRAGGETQYFGPGTRLLVL.

The J gene is TRBJ1-1, the V gene TRBV5-1; D is unresolved. The CDR3 spans 14 residues. Trimming took off 1 base at V and 1 base at J, with 8 bases between the two ends. CDR1 is SGHRS and CDR2 is YFSETQ in the germline V gene. The CDR3, as DNA: TGCGCCAGCAGCTTGAGCGCAGGGAACACTGAAGCTTTCTTT. Translating it yields CASSLSAGNTEAFF.

Concerning this clone: The identical CDR3 is also encoded by other nucleotide sequences in the sample. The chain combines TRBV29-1 with TRBJ1-1; maybe TRBD1 (5 bases). The CDR3 totals 13 residues. V gave up 3 bases and J gave up 5 bases, with 13 bases separating them. Germline lookup yields CDR1 SQVTM and CDR2 ANQGSEA. The CDR3 reads CSVEVGEGTEAFF. In nucleotides, the CDR3 is TGCAGCGTTGAGGTTGGGGAGGGGACTGAAGCTTTCTTT. The whole variable domain, remainder taken from reference TRBV29-1 and TRBJ1-1, is SAVISQKPSRDICQRGTSLTIQCQVDSQVTMMFWYRQQPGQSLTLIATANQGSEATYESGFVIDKFPISRPNLTFSTLTVSNMSPEDSSIYLCSVEVGEGTEAFFGQGTRLTVV.

The J gene is TRBJ2-7, the V gene TRBV5-1, with D possibly TRBD1 on 5 matching bases. The ends were cut back, 4 bases at V and 7 bases at J, with 18 bases in the middle. The CDR3 consists of 14 residues. Germline CDR1 is SGHRS and CDR2 is YFSETQ. The CDR3 bases are TGCGCCAGCAGCCCCCTCAGTAGTCAGGGTGAGCAGTACTTC. This translates into CASSPLSSQGEQYF.

This rearrangement joins TRBV5-1 to TRBJ2-1; 12 bases line up with TRBD2. Per germline, CDR1 SGHRS and CDR2 YFSETQ. The length of the CDR3 is 16 residues. V shed 4 bases and J 10 bases; nucleotides not matched to a gene: 12. The CDR3 protein is CASSQGPASGRGEQFF. The CDR3 DNA follows: TGCGCCAGCAGCCAGGGCCCCGCTAGCGGGAGGGGGGAGCAGTTCTTC.

V usage is TRBV19 and J usage is TRBJ2-6; D unresolved. Trimming cost V 1 base and J 0 bases, with 4 bases left between them. The CDR3 loop spans 15 amino acids. Germline values: CDR1 LNHDA, CDR2 SQIVND (reference sequence). The CDR3, as DNA: TGTGCCAGTAGTATAGGGATCTCTGGGGCCAACGTCCTGACTTTC. Translated, it gives CASSIGISGANVLTF. Drawing the rest from reference TRBV19 and TRBJ2-6, the complete variable domain is DGGITQSPKYLFRKEGQNVTLSCEQNLNHDAMYWYRQDPGQGLRLIYYSQIVNDFQKGDIAEGYSVSREKKESFPLTVTSAQKNPTAFYLCASSIGISGANVLTFGAGSRLTVL.

This clone was seen just once. This chain links TRBV19 with TRBJ2-1, with D possibly TRBD2 on 6 matching bases. The CDR3 sequence is 16 residues long. The V end lost 7 bases, the J end lost 9 bases, and 25 bases lay between the germline ends. In germline, CDR1 is LNHDA, CDR2 SQIVND (reference sequence). The CDR3: CASTSITLADRGEQFF. CDR3 in DNA: TGTGCCAGTACTAGTATTACACTAGCAGACCGGGGTGAGCAGTTCTTC.

The sample holds a few counts of this clone. The rearrangement links TRBV9 to TRBJ2-7; 7 nucleotides align to TRBD1. The CDR3 is 13 residues long. The V gene's germline CDR1 is SGDLS and CDR2 YYNGEE. The ends lost 4 bases at V and 5 bases at J; junction bases unmatched: 6. The CDR3 DNA reads as TGTGCCAGCAGCCCCCGACAGGGCAACGAGCAGTACTTC. Protein product: CASSPRQGNEQYF.

The V gene is TRBV13, the J gene TRBJ2-1; maybe TRBD2 (6 bases). This CDR3 contains 15 residues. Germline CDR1 PRHDT, CDR2 FYEKMQ (reference sequence). V gave up 1 base and J gave up 8 bases, with 15 bases separating them. CDR3 sequence (DNA): TGTGCCAGCAGCTTAGCACTAGCCATGAGCGATGAGCAGTTCTTC. Encoded protein: CASSLALAMSDEQFF. The full variable domain, in which reference TRBV13 and TRBJ2-1 provide the parts outside the CDR3, is AAGVIQSPRHLIKEKRETATLKCYPIPRHDTVYWYQQGPGQDPQFLISFYEKMQSDKGSIPDRFSAQQFSDYHSELNMSSLELGDSALYFCASSLALAMSDEQFFGPGTRLTVL.

This CDR3 is CASRDRAGAWGTEAFF. CDR3 bases: TGTGCCAGTAGAGATAGGGCGGGGGCTTGGGGCACTGAAGCTTTCTTT. The chain couples TRBV19 to TRBJ1-1; possibly TRBD1 for D (6 bases). This CDR3 has 16 amino acids. The germline CDR1 and CDR2 sequences are LNHDA and SQIVND (reference sequence). V was clipped by 6 bases and J by 4 bases, with 21 bases between them.

In its sample, this clone was seen once. The V gene is TRBV4-2, the J gene TRBJ1-1; D remains ambiguous. V dropped 6 bases and J dropped 3 bases, with 8 bases sitting between them. This CDR3 has 12 residues. Per germline, CDR1 LGHNA and CDR2 YNFKEQ. The CDR3 is CASSGVDTEAFF. CDR3 nucleotides: TGTGCCAGCAGTGGGGTTGACACTGAAGCTTTCTTT.

Only a few counts were recorded for this clone. V is TRBV19 and J is TRBJ1-2; tentatively, D is TRBD1 (6 bases). CDR1 is LNHDA and CDR2 is SQIVND in the germline V gene (reference sequence). V gave up 2 bases and J gave up 4 bases, with 14 bases separating them. This CDR3 spans 15 amino acids. The CDR3 DNA follows: TGTGCCAGTAGTATAACAGGGACTGTCGCCTATGGCTACACCTTC. Translated: CASSITGTVAYGYTF. Together with reference TRBV19 and TRBJ1-2, the CDR3 gives the full variable domain: DGGITQSPKYLFRKEGQNVTLSCEQNLNHDAMYWYRQDPGQGLRLIYYSQIVNDFQKGDIAEGYSVSREKKESFPLTVTSAQKNPTAFYLCASSITGTVAYGYTFGSGTRLTVV.

The rearrangement joins TRBV2 to TRBJ1-5; D unresolved. V lost 5 bases and J lost 5, with 10 bases in between. The germline V gene has CDR1 SNHLY and CDR2 FYNNEI. The CDR3 covers 13 residues. CDR3 bases: TGTGCCAGCAGTCGGGCAGTTGATCAGCCCCAGCATTTT. Residues: CASSRAVDQPQHF.

V is TRBV27 and J is TRBJ2-7; possibly TRBD2 for D (6 bases). In germline, CDR1 is MNHEY, CDR2 SMNVEV (reference sequence). CDR3 length: 14 residues. V lost 4 bases, J lost 2 bases, and 12 bases lay in between. The CDR3 sequence: CASSSRDSPYEQYF. The CDR3 coding sequence is TGTGCCAGCAGTTCCCGGGACTCCCCCTACGAGCAGTACTTC.

The chain recombines TRBV15 with TRBJ2-2; the D gene is possibly TRBD1 (5 bases). The CDR3 has 13 amino acids. The germline CDR1 and CDR2 sequences are LNHNV and YYDKDF (reference sequence). The V and J ends lost 5 bases and 6 bases respectively, with 10 bases between them. The CDR3 DNA reads TGTGCCACCAGCCCTCAGGGTCCCGGGGAGCTGTTTTTT. Translating gives CATSPQGPGELFF. Using reference TRBV15 and TRBJ2-2 for the parts outside the CDR3, the full variable domain is DAMVIQNPRYQVTQFGKPVTLSCSQTLNHNVMYWYQQKSSQAPKLLFHYYDKDFNNEADTPDNFQSRRPNTSFCFLDIRSPGLGDTAMYLCATSPQGPGELFFGEGSRLTVL.